This T cell receptor beta chain is drawn from a study of T cell changes during pregnancy in multiple sclerosis. The V and J ends lost 4 bases and 5 bases, in that order; junction bases with no gene match: 8. This CDR3 has 14 amino acids. CDR1 SGHNT and CDR2 YYREEE come from the germline V gene (reference sequence). The method was immunoSEQ multiplex PCR; TCRdb's version includes in-frame clones alone and lacks a portion of them. The data show around 71,000 clones, about 92% seen once. The receptor was derived from a female donor with multiple sclerosis, enrolled in a pregnancy study. The V and J genes are TRBV5-4 and TRBJ2-7; 8 bases match TRBD2. Source: peripheral blood, taken after pregnancy. Written as DNA, the CDR3 is TGTGCCAGCAGCCCTGGACTAGCCAACCACGAGCAGTACTTC. Amino acid sequence: CASSPGLANHEQYF.